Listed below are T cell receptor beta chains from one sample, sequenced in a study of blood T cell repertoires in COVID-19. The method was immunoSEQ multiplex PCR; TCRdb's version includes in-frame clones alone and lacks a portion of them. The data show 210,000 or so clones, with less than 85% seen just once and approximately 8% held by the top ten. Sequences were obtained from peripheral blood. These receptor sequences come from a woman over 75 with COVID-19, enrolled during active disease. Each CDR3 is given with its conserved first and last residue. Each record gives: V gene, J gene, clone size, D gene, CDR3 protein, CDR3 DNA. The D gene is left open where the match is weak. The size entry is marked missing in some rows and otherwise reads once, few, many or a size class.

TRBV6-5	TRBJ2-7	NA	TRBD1	CASSYQGASYEQYF	TGTGCCAGCAGTTATCAGGGGGCGAGTTACGAGCAGTACTTC
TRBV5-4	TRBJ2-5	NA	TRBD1	CASSLPPGQAEETQYF	TGTGCCAGCAGCTTGCCCCCGGGACAGGCCGAAGAGACCCAGTACTTC
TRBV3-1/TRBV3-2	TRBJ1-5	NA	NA	CASSQTDSNQPQHF	TGTGCCAGCAGTCAGACAGATAGCAATCAGCCCCAGCATTTT
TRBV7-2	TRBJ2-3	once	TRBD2	CASREAGGTDTQYF	TGTGCCAGCAGAGAGGCGGGAGGTACAGATACGCAGTATTTT
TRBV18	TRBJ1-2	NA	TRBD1	CASSPPGQGDGYTF	TGTGCCAGCTCACCACCTGGACAGGGGGATGGCTACACCTTC
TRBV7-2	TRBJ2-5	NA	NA	CASSLRREETQYF	TGTGCCAGCAGCCTCCGCAGGGAAGAGACCCAGTACTTC
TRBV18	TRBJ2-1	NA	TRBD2	CASSPFRGAGGGNEQFF	TGTGCCAGCTCACCATTTCGTGGAGCGGGAGGTGGGAATGAGCAGTTCTTC
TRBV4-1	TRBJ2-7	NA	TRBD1	CASSQDGQGRYEQYF	TGCGCCAGCAGCCAAGACGGACAGGGTCGCTACGAGCAGTACTTC
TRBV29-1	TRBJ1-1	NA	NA	CGSRTTEAFF	TGCGGGAGTCGGACCACTGAAGCTTTCTTT
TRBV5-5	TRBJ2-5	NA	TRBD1	CASSRPGQVLQETQYF	TGTGCCAGCAGCCGACCAGGACAGGTCCTCCAAGAGACCCAGTACTTC
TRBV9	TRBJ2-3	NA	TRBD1	CASSVGTGSTDTQYF	TGTGCCAGCAGCGTCGGGACAGGGTCCACAGATACGCAGTATTTT
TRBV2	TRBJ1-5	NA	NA	CASSDGQGNMPQHF	TGTGCCAGCAGTGATGGGCAGGGGAATATGCCCCAGCATTTT